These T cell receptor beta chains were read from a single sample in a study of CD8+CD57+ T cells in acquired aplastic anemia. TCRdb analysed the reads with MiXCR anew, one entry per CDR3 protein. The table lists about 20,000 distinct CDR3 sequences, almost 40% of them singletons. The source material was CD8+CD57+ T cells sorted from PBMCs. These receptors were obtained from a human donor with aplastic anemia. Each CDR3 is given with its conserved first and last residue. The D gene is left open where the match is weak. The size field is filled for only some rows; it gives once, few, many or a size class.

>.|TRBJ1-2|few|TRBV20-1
TGCAGTGCGCCGTCAGCCCCATTCGGTGGCTACACCTTC
CSAPSAPFGGYTF
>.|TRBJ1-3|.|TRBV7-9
TGTGCCAGCAGTCATTTCCGGGGAGACACCATATATTTT
CASSHFRGDTIYF
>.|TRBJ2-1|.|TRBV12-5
TGTGCTAGTGGTTTGGGCAATGAGCAGTTCTTC
CASGLGNEQFF
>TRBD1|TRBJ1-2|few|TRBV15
TGTGCCACCAGCAAAGGGGGGCGACAGGGTGGAGATGGCTACACCTTC
CATSKGGRQGGDGYTF
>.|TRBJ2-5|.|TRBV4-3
TGCGCCAGCAGCCAAGATGCGGGACTAGAGACCCAGTACTTC
CASSQDAGLETQYF
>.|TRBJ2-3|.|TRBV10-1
TGCGCCAGCAGTGCCGCCGGGGGTGGAAGGGATACGCAGTATTTT
CASSAAGGGRDTQYF
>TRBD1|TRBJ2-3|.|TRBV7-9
TGTGCCAGCGCGAGGACAGGGGGCACAGATACGCAGTATTTT
CASARTGGTDTQYF
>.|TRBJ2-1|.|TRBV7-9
TGTGCCAGCAGCAAAGGACAGTCCCTCTACAATGAGCAGTTCTTC
CASSKGQSLYNEQFF
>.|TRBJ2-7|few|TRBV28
TGTGCCAGCAGTTTGTCGCCCCCCGGCGAGCAGTACTTC
CASSLSPPGEQYF
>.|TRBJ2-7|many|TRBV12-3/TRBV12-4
TGTGCCAGCAGCCACATAAAACAGGGCGTTTACGAGCAGTACTTC
CASSHIKQGVYEQYF
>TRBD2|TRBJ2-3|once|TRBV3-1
TGTGCCAGCAGCCCTAGCGGGAGAGGAGCAGATACGCAGTATTTT
CASSPSGRGADTQYF
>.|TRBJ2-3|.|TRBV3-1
TGTGCCAGCAGCCGCCTGGACAGTGCCACAGATACGCAGTATTTT
CASSRLDSATDTQYF
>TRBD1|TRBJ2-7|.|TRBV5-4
TGTGCCAGCAGCAGGGGGCGGGAGCAGTACTTC
CASSRGREQYF
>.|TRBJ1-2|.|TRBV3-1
TGTGCCAGCAGCCAAGATGCAGGGTTGGATGGCTACACCTTC
CASSQDAGLDGYTF
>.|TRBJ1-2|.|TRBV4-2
TGTGCCAGCAGCCAAGATCGAAGGTATGGCTACACCTTC
CASSQDRRYGYTF
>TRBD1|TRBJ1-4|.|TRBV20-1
TGCAGTGCTACCCGGGACAGGGCTGAGGAAAAACTGTTTTTT
CSATRDRAEEKLFF
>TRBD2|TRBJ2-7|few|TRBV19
TGTGCCAGTAGCATCACTAGCGCTGCCTACGAGCAGTACTTC
CASSITSAAYEQYF
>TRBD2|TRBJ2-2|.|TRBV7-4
TGTGCCAGCAGCCGAGGGATCGGGACTAGCGGGAGCAGTGTCGGGGAGCTGTTTTTT
CASSRGIGTSGSSVGELFF